This T cell receptor (beta chain) was found in a study of human T cells and chemical hapten exposure. Time point given: pre-sensitization, week 0. As to treatment: therapeutic diphenylcyclopropenone sensitization with weekly scalp DPC. Trimming left V 7 bases short and J 8 bases short, with 11 bases between. Germline V gives CDR1 SQVTM, CDR2 ANQGSEA. This CDR3 has 11 residues. There are a few counts of this clonotype. TCRdb reprocessed the RACE reads with MiXCR, giving one entry per CDR3 protein. The data show 250,000 or so distinct CDR3 sequences, over 7.5% seen once. This receptor was identified in a man aged 18 to 30 with alopecia areata. Some clones in this sample may be carry-over from other donors' samples. The sample in question was whole blood, obtained in connection with sensitization to the hapten diphenylcyclopropenone (DPC). This sequence joins TRBV29-1 and TRBJ1-4, with a possible D match to TRBD1 (5 bases). The CDR3 sequence is CSGRQGEKLFF. The CDR3 DNA reads as TGCAGCGGACGGCAGGGCGAAAAACTGTTTTTT.